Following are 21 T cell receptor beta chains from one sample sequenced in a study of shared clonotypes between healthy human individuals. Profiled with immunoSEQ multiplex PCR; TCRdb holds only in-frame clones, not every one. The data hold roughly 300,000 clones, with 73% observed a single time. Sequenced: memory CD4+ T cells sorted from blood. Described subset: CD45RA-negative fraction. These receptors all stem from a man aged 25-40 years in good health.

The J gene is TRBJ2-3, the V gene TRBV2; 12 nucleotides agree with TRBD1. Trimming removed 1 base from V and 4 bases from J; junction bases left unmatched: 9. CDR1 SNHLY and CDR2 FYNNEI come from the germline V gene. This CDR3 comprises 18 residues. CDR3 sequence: CASSEGKAGTGGSDTQYF. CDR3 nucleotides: TGTGCCAGCAGTGAAGGAAAAGCCGGGACAGGGGGCTCAGATACGCAGTATTTT.

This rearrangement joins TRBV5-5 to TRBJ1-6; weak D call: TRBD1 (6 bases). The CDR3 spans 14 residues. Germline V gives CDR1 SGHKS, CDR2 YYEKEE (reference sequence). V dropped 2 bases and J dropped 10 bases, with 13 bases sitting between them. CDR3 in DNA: TGTGCCAGCAGCTTTGGGACATTTGGCTCACCCCTCCACTTT. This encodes CASSFGTFGSPLHF.

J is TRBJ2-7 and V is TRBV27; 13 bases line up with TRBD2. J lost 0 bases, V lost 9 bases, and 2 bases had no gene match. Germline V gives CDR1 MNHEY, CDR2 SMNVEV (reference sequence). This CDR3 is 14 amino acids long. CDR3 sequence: CASWTSGSSYEQYF. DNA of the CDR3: TGTGCCAGTTGGACTAGCGGGAGCTCCTACGAGCAGTACTTC.

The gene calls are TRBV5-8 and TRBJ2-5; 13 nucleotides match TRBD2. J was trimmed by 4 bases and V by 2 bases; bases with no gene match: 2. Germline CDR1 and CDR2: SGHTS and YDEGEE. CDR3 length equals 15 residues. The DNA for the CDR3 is TGTGCCAGCAGCTTAGGACTAGCGGGAGCAGAGACCCAGTACTTC. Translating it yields CASSLGLAGAETQYF.

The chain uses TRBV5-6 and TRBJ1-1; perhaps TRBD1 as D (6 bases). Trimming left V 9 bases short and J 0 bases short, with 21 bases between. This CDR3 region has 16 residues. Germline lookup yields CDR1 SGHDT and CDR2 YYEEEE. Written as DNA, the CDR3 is TGTGCCACCGCCCCCCGGGGGGCCCTAATGAACACTGAAGCTTTCTTT. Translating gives CATAPRGALMNTEAFF.

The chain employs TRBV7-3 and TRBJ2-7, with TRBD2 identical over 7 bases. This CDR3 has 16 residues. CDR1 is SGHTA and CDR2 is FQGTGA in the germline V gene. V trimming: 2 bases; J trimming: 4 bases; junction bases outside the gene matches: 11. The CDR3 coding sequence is TGTGCCAGCAGCTTATTCCCTTCTAGCGGCAAATACGAGCAGTACTTC. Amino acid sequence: CASSLFPSSGKYEQYF.

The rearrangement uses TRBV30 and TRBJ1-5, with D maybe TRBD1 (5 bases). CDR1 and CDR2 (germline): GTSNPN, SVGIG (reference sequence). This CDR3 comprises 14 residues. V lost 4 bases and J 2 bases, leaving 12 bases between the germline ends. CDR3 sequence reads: CAWTPRGGNQPQHF. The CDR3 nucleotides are TGTGCCTGGACCCCCCGAGGGGGCAATCAGCCCCAGCATTTT.

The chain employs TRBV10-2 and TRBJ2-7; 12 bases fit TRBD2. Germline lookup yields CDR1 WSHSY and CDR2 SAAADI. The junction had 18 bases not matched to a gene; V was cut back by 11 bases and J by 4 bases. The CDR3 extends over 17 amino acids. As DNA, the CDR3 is TGCGCCGCGGCACCACCGGGACTAGCGGGCCGTTCATACGAGCAGTACTTC. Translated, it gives CAAAPPGLAGRSYEQYF.

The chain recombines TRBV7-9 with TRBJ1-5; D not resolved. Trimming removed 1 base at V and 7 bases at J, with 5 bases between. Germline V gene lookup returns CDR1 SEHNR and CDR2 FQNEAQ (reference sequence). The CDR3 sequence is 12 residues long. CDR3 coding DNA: TGTGCCAGCAGCTTAGGAACACAGCCCCAGCATTTT. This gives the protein CASSLGTQPQHF.

CDR3 residues: CAWSLTATNQPQHF. The DNA for the CDR3 is TGTGCCTGGAGTTTGACAGCTACCAATCAGCCCCAGCATTTT. This chain links TRBV30 with TRBJ1-5; TRBD1 is a possible D gene (5 bases). CDR3 length: 14 residues. V shed 2 bases and J shed 3 bases, with 11 bases lying between them. Germline V gene lookup returns CDR1 GTSNPN and CDR2 SVGIG (reference sequence).

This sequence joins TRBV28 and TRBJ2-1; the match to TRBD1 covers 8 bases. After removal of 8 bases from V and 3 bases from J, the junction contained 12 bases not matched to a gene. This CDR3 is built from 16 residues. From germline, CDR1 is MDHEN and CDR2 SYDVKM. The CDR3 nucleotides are TGTGCCAGCGAGGGACGGGCAGGACAGGGCTACAATGAGCAGTTCTTC. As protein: CASEGRAGQGYNEQFF.

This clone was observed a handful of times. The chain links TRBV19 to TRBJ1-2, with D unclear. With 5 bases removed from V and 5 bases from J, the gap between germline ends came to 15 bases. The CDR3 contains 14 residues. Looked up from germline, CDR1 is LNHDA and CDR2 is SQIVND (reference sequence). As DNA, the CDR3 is TGTGCCAGTAGTCCAATGGGGAGTTCATATGGCTACACCTTC. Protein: CASSPMGSSYGYTF.

CDR3 loop: CASSLSRGKPQHF. CDR3 nucleotide sequence: TGCGCCAGCAGCTTGTCCAGGGGTAAGCCCCAGCATTTT. The J gene is TRBJ1-5, the V gene TRBV5-1; a possible D gene is TRBD1 (6 bases). The germline V gene encodes CDR1 SGHRS and CDR2 YFSETQ. With 1 base removed from V and 8 bases from J, the gap between germline ends came to 10 bases. The CDR3 runs 13 residues. The full variable domain, rest sourced from reference TRBV5-1 and TRBJ1-5, is KAGVTQTPRYLIKTRGQQVTLSCSPISGHRSVSWYQQTPGQGLQFLFEYFSETQRNKGNFPGRFSGRQFSNSRSEMNVSTLELGDSALYLCASSLSRGKPQHFGDGTRLSIL.

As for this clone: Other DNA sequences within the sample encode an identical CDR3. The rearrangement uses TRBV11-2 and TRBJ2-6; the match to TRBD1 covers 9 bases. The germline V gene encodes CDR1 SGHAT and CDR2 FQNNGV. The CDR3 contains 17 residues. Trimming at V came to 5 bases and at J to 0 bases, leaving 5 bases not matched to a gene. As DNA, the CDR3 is TGTGCCAGCAGCCCGTCGGGACAGGGCTCTGGGGCCAACGTCCTGACTTTC. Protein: CASSPSGQGSGANVLTF.

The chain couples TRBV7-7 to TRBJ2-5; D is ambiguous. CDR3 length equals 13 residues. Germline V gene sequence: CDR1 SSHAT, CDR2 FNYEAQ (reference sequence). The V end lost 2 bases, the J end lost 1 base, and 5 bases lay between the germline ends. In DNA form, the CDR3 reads TGTGCCAGCAGCTTAAGGGTCCAAGAGACCCAGTACTTC. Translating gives CASSLRVQETQYF.

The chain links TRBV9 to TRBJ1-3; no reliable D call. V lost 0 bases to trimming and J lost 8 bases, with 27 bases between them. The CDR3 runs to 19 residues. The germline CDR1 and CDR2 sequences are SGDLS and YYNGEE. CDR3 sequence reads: CASSVAIPGRYDHGDTIYF. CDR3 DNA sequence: TGTGCCAGCAGCGTAGCTATCCCCGGTCGTTACGATCACGGGGACACCATATATTTT.

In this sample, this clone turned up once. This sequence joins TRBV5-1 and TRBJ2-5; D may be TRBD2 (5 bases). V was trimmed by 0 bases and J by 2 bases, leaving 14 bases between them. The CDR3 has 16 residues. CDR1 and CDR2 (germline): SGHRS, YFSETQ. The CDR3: CASSLAKGRGQETQYF. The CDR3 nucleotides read TGCGCCAGCAGCTTGGCCAAGGGCCGAGGGCAAGAGACCCAGTACTTC. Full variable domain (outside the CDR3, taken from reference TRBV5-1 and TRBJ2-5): KAGVTQTPRYLIKTRGQQVTLSCSPISGHRSVSWYQQTPGQGLQFLFEYFSETQRNKGNFPGRFSGRQFSNSRSEMNVSTLELGDSALYLCASSLAKGRGQETQYFGPGTRLLVL.

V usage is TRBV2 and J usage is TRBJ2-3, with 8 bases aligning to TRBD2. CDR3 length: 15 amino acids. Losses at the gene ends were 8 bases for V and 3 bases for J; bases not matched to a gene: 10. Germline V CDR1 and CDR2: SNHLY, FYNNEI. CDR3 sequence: CASCDRAGVTDTQYF. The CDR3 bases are TGTGCCAGCTGCGACCGAGCGGGAGTAACAGATACGCAGTATTTT.

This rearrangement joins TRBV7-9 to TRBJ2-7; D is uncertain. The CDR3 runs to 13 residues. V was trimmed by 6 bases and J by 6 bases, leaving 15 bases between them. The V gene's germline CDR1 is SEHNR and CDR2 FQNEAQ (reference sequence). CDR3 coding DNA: TGTGCCAGCAGAAGCAGAGGCCCCGGCGAGCAGTACTTC. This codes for CASRSRGPGEQYF.

The CDR3 region is CASSLDPYTDTQYF. The CDR3 nucleotides are TGCGCCAGCAGCTTGGATCCGTACACAGATACGCAGTATTTT. The genes are TRBV5-1 and TRBJ2-3; D not resolved. Germline V gene lookup returns CDR1 SGHRS and CDR2 YFSETQ. The CDR3 runs to 14 residues. V lost 0 bases and J lost 2, with 7 bases in between.

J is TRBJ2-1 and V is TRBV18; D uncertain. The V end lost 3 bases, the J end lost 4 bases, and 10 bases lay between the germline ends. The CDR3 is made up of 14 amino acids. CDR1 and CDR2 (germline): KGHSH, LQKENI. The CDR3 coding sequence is TGTGCCAGCTCACCCTCAGAAAATTACAATGAGCAGTTCTTC. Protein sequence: CASSPSENYNEQFF.